This TCR beta chain was sequenced in a study of early T cells in non-severe SARS-CoV-2 infection. About the study: Alpha and beta chains were unpaired, from unsorted whole-blood bulk RNA.

This clonotype was observed a handful of times. TCRdb re-analysed the 5' RACE reads in MiXCR, keeping a single row per CDR3 protein. Of more than 20,000 distinct CDR3 sequences detected, roughly 4.1% appear once; the ten largest clones hold over 5%. The CDR3 runs to 13 residues. Deletions cut 10 bases from V and 6 bases from J, with 18 bases between. Germline CDR1 is MDHEN and CDR2 is SYDVKM. Specimen: whole blood. The TCR was taken from an adult who was a healthcare worker with PCR-confirmed SARS-CoV-2 infection or an uninfected control (not recorded which). The chain recombines TRBV28 with TRBJ2-5; weak D call: TRBD1 (6 bases). CDR3 nucleotides: TGTGCCATCTCAACCAGGGGTAAAAAGACCCAGTACTTC. Translation: CAISTRGKKTQYF. Complete variable domain (other parts from reference TRBV28 and TRBJ2-5): DVKVTQSSRYLVKRTGEKVFLECVQDMDHENMFWYRQDPGLGLRLIYFSYDVKMKEKGDIPEGYSVSREKKERFSLILESASTNQTSMYLCAISTRGKKTQYFGPGTRLLVL.